The 29 T cell receptor beta chains in this list originate from one sample, sequenced in a study of T cell responses to AZD1222 COVID-19 vaccine. Using immunoSEQ multiplex PCR, the repertoire was profiled, and TCRdb retains in-frame clones only, with some absent. The data contain around 200,000 clones, approximately 93% of them seen just once; the ten biggest clones take up about 4.2%. This material consisted of peripheral blood, taken on day 0 of AZD1222 vaccination. Receptors originate from an adult in good health.

Here the CDR3 reads CASSPSGVGGNQPQHF. DNA for the CDR3: TGTGCCAGCTCCCCTTCAGGGGTGGGGGGCAATCAGCCCCAGCATTTT. The rearrangement joins TRBV18 to TRBJ1-5, with D maybe TRBD1 (6 bases). CDR1 KGHSH and CDR2 LQKENI come from the germline V gene. V was clipped by 6 bases and J by 2 bases, with 17 bases between them. This CDR3 spans 16 amino acids.

The chain uses TRBV5-4 and TRBJ2-3; TRBD2 agrees at 14 bases. V shed 4 bases and J 5 bases; nucleotides not matched to a gene: 6. Germline V gene sequence: CDR1 SGHNT, CDR2 YYREEE (reference sequence). This CDR3 is 16 amino acids long. The CDR3 region has the DNA TGTGCCAGCAGCGGATCGACTAGCGGGGGGGGAGATACGCAGTATTTT. It specifies CASSGSTSGGGDTQYF.

The chain uses TRBV2 and TRBJ2-3, with 9 bases identical to TRBD2. V shed 2 bases and J 4 bases; nucleotides not matched to a gene: 7. The CDR3 totals 16 residues. Germline CDR1 and CDR2: SNHLY and FYNNEI. This CDR3 reads CASSENLAGAADTQYF. CDR3 sequence (DNA): TGTGCCAGCAGTGAAAACTTAGCGGGGGCCGCAGATACGCAGTATTTT.

The chain is built from TRBV6-5 and TRBJ1-2; 7 nucleotides line up with TRBD1. V was pared by 6 bases and J by 6 bases, with 7 bases of the junction left unmatched. Germline CDR1 is MNHEY and CDR2 is SVGAGI. This CDR3 region has 13 residues. As DNA, the CDR3 is TGTGCCAGCAGCCGACAGGGCCAGAATGGCTACACCTTC. Amino acids: CASSRQGQNGYTF.

The chain has TRBV3-1 (or the pseudogene TRBV3-2) and TRBJ1-1; D unclear. The CDR3 consists of 14 residues. The V end was cut by 0 bases, the J end by 1 base, with 6 bases between. Germline values: CDR1 LGHDT, CDR2 YNNKEL (reference sequence). The CDR3 region has the DNA TGTGCCAGCAGCCAAGATCACGGGAACACTGAAGCTTTCTTT. This codes for CASSQDHGNTEAFF.

The table lists this clone with a count of one. This sequence joins TRBV20-1 and TRBJ1-1; no firm D call. The CDR3 spans 12 residues. Germline lookup yields CDR1 DFQATT and CDR2 SNEGSKA (reference sequence). V dropped 3 bases and J dropped 0 bases, with 5 bases sitting between them. Here the CDR3 DNA reads TGCAGTGCTAGTTTGGTGAACACTGAAGCTTTCTTT. Protein product: CSASLVNTEAFF.

The rearrangement uses TRBV12-5 and TRBJ1-2, with 7 bases aligning to TRBD1. With V trimmed by 3 bases and J by 6 bases, 10 bases remained unmatched. CDR3 length: 15 residues. Germline V CDR1 and CDR2: LGHNT, FRNRAP. The CDR3 DNA reads as TGTGCTAGTGGTTTCCGGGTAGGCAGGGGGAATGGCTACACCTTC. Translated, it gives CASGFRVGRGNGYTF.

This clone was recorded once. The V call is TRBV27, the J call TRBJ2-7; D might be TRBD1 (5 bases). The CDR3 runs to 16 residues. Germline V gene lookup returns CDR1 MNHEY and CDR2 SMNVEV (reference sequence). V dropped 3 bases and J dropped 2 bases, with 17 bases sitting between them. The CDR3 DNA reads as TGTGCCAGCAGTTTCTCGGTCCGACAGAGCCCCTACGAGCAGTACTTC. It is translated as CASSFSVRQSPYEQYF.

The rearrangement links TRBV20-1 to TRBJ2-7; TRBD2 matches 11 bases. This CDR3 has 17 amino acids. Germline CDR1 and CDR2: DFQATT and SNEGSKA (reference sequence). Trimming took 3 bases from V and 6 from J; bases not matched to a gene: 16. This CDR3 is CSASGPGSSGRASEQYF. The CDR3 nucleotides are TGCAGTGCTAGTGGGCCGGGGAGTAGCGGGAGGGCCAGCGAGCAGTACTTC.

The chain is built from TRBV4-1 and TRBJ1-1; D gene ambiguous. Germline CDR1 reads MGHRA; CDR2 reads YSYEKL. This CDR3 has 13 amino acids. Trimming shortened V by 4 bases and J by 8 bases, and 14 bases separated the two germline ends. In nucleotides, the CDR3 is TGCGCCAGCAGCCTAAGCGCGCTGAAGGAAGCTTTCTTT. This codes for CASSLSALKEAFF.

The rearrangement uses TRBV6-4 and TRBJ1-2, with 9 bases fitting TRBD1. J was trimmed by 8 bases and V by 0 bases; bases with no gene match: 1. In germline, CDR1 is MRHNA, CDR2 SNTAGT. The CDR3 loop spans 13 amino acids. The CDR3 sequence: CASSDSTGGGYTF. The CDR3, as DNA: TGTGCCAGCAGTGACTCGACAGGGGGAGGCTACACCTTC.

The J gene is TRBJ2-7, the V gene TRBV7-9, with 10 nucleotides matching TRBD1. The CDR3 has 15 residues. V lost 3 bases and J lost 6; bases outside the gene matches: 8. The germline V gene has CDR1 SEHNR and CDR2 FQNEAQ (reference sequence). The CDR3 DNA sequence: TGTGCCAGCAGCTTCACGGGACAGGGGATGGGCGAGCAGTACTTC. Protein: CASSFTGQGMGEQYF.

The rearrangement uses TRBV12-5 and TRBJ2-7; tentative D call: TRBD1 (6 bases). The CDR3 runs 14 residues. Germline V gene data show CDR1 as LGHNT and CDR2 as FRNRAP. Trimming left V 6 bases short and J 3 bases short, with 15 bases between. The CDR3 nucleotides read TGTGCTAGTGGACCCGGGGACACTAGCTACGAGCAGTACTTC. Encoded protein: CASGPGDTSYEQYF.

The chain recombines TRBV27 with TRBJ2-1; tentatively, D is TRBD2 (6 bases). The CDR3 sequence is 16 residues long. Germline CDR1 MNHEY, CDR2 SMNVEV (reference sequence). V was clipped by 6 bases and J by 4 bases, with 19 bases between them. The CDR3 DNA sequence: TGTGCCAGCAGCCAAAACCCGGGACGGGGGTACAATGAGCAGTTCTTC. As protein: CASSQNPGRGYNEQFF.

This chain joins TRBV6-1 and TRBJ1-5; 7 bases are shared with TRBD1. The V segment lost 3 bases and the J segment 5 bases; nucleotides outside the gene matches: 1. The CDR3 has 13 amino acids. The germline CDR1 and CDR2 sequences are MNHNS and SASEGT. The CDR3 is CASSDRGDQPQHF. Written as DNA, the CDR3 is TGTGCCAGCAGTGACAGGGGGGATCAGCCCCAGCATTTT.

The gene calls are TRBV5-1 and TRBJ2-1; tentative D call: TRBD1 (7 bases). V dropped 4 bases and J dropped 3 bases, with 17 bases sitting between them. CDR1 is SGHRS and CDR2 is YFSETQ in the germline V gene. The CDR3 consists of 16 residues. The CDR3 coding sequence is TGCGCCAGCAGCCTCCTGGCGGGACAGATCTACAATGAGCAGTTCTTC. This encodes CASSLLAGQIYNEQFF.

This chain links TRBV29-1 with TRBJ1-2; D not resolved. Trimming removed 5 bases from V and 5 bases from J, with 6 bases in between. The CDR3 has 10 amino acids. The germline V gene has CDR1 SQVTM and CDR2 ANQGSEA. Written as DNA, the CDR3 is TGCAGCGTTCGGGGTTATGGCTACACCTTC. Encoded protein: CSVRGYGYTF.

This chain uses TRBV4-2 with TRBJ1-2; D gene ambiguous. Germline CDR1 and CDR2: LGHNA and YNFKEQ. The CDR3 contains 16 residues. The V gene lost 1 base and the J gene lost 6 bases, with 18 bases spanning the gap. The CDR3 region is CASSQGDPGVRNGYTF. The CDR3 DNA is TGTGCCAGCAGCCAAGGGGATCCCGGGGTTCGGAATGGCTACACCTTC.

This chain joins TRBV4-1 and TRBJ1-2; tentatively, D is TRBD1 (5 bases). The CDR3 sequence is 16 residues long. The V end was cut by 3 bases, the J end by 2 bases, with 16 bases between. Germline V gives CDR1 MGHRA, CDR2 YSYEKL. In DNA form, the CDR3 reads TGCGCCAGCAGCCATGATTATCAGACAGTAAACTATGGCTACACCTTC. It translates to CASSHDYQTVNYGYTF.

The chain employs TRBV6-5 and TRBJ2-6; possible D gene TRBD1, 5 bases. The V gene lost 6 bases and the J gene lost 2 bases, with 11 bases spanning the gap. CDR3 length equals 15 residues. The germline V gene has CDR1 MNHEY and CDR2 SVGAGI. The CDR3 nucleotides read TGTGCCAGCAGACTCGCAGGGACTGGGGCCAACGTCCTGACTTTC. Residues: CASRLAGTGANVLTF.

The chain links TRBV15 to TRBJ2-7, with D possibly being TRBD1 or TRBD2 (5 bases each). The CDR3 has 14 residues. V lost 1 base to trimming and J lost 2 bases, with 9 bases between them. CDR1 is LNHNV and CDR2 is YYDKDF in the germline V gene (reference sequence). The CDR3, as DNA: TGTGCCACCAGCAGAGGAACGGGACCCTACGAGCAGTACTTC. This codes for CATSRGTGPYEQYF.

This clone was counted a few times. CDR3 region: CASRPRELNGYTF. The CDR3 DNA is TGTGCCAGCAGACCCAGGGAGCTTAATGGCTACACCTTC. V usage is TRBV6-5 and J usage is TRBJ1-2, with D possibly being TRBD1 (5 bases). Looked up from germline, CDR1 is MNHEY and CDR2 is SVGAGI. This CDR3 comprises 13 residues. Trimming pared 6 bases from V and 6 bases from J, leaving 14 bases between.

This clone was observed a few times. The chain combines TRBV7-9 with TRBJ1-3; D is ambiguous. From germline, CDR1 is SEHNR and CDR2 FQNEAQ (reference sequence). V lost 6 bases and J 4 bases, leaving 16 bases between the germline ends. The CDR3 is made up of 15 amino acids. CDR3 sequence (DNA): TGTGCCAGCAGGTTTAATTCCAGAGTGGGAAACACCATATATTTT. This codes for CASRFNSRVGNTIYF. Complete variable domain (other parts from reference TRBV7-9 and TRBJ1-3): DTGVSQNPRHKITKRGQNVTFRCDPISEHNRLYWYRQTLGQGPEFLTYFQNEAQLEKSRLLSDRFSAERPKGSFSTLEIQRTEQGDSAMYLCASRFNSRVGNTIYFGEGSWLTVV.

The sample holds a few counts of this clone. At the DNA level, this CDR3 is encoded by other sequences in the same sample as well. The J gene is TRBJ2-3, the V gene TRBV5-1; 8 positions agree with TRBD1. CDR1 is SGHRS, CDR2 YFSETQ, per germline. With 7 bases clipped from V and 3 bases from J, the junction kept 7 bases outside the gene matches. The CDR3 totals 14 residues. In nucleotides, the CDR3 is TGCGCCAGCTCCGGACAGGGTGGTACAGATACGCAGTATTTT. It yields the protein CASSGQGGTDTQYF.

The sample holds one count of this clone. The V gene is TRBV19, the J gene TRBJ1-1; D gene ambiguous. In germline, CDR1 is LNHDA, CDR2 SQIVND (reference sequence). The CDR3 extends over 14 amino acids. The V and J ends lost 7 bases and 1 base respectively, with 13 bases between them. The CDR3 loop reads CASTLLGPNTEAFF. The CDR3 DNA reads TGTGCCAGTACCTTACTGGGTCCGAACACTGAAGCTTTCTTT.

This chain joins TRBV3-1 (or the pseudogene TRBV3-2) and TRBJ1-1; the match to TRBD1 covers 7 bases. The V and J ends lost 2 bases and 1 base, in that order; junction bases with no gene match: 4. Germline assignment: CDR1 LGHDT and CDR2 YNNKEL (reference sequence). The CDR3 contains 15 residues. CDR3 in amino acids: CASSQLGTANTEAFF. CDR3 sequence (DNA): TGTGCCAGCAGCCAACTCGGGACAGCGAACACTGAAGCTTTCTTT.

V usage is TRBV12-5 and J usage is TRBJ1-2; the D gene is possibly TRBD1 (6 bases). This CDR3 is 16 amino acids long. Trimming took 3 bases from V and 6 from J, leaving 20 bases between them. CDR1 LGHNT and CDR2 FRNRAP come from the germline V gene. The CDR3 spells CASGFLTGIGVDGYTF. As DNA, the CDR3 is TGTGCTAGTGGTTTCCTAACAGGGATCGGGGTTGATGGCTACACCTTC.

The chain uses TRBV6-6 and TRBJ1-1; D perhaps matches TRBD1 (5 bases). V was shortened by 2 bases and J by 8 bases, with 9 bases between the two germline ends. Looked up from germline, CDR1 is MNHNY and CDR2 is SVGAGI (reference sequence). The CDR3 is 12 amino acids. The CDR3 loop reads CASSYGTTEAFF. The CDR3 nucleotides read TGTGCCAGCAGTTACGGGACCACCGAAGCTTTCTTT.

The V and J genes are TRBV6-6 and TRBJ1-2, with D hard to call. CDR3 size: 12 residues. With 5 bases removed from V and 6 bases from J, the gap between germline ends came to 10 bases. Germline-derived CDR1 and CDR2 are MNHNY and SVGAGI (reference sequence). The CDR3 sequence: CASSPTSDGYTF. DNA for the CDR3: TGTGCCAGCAGTCCAACGTCGGATGGCTACACCTTC.